The rows below give T cell receptor beta chains drawn from one sample of a study of Ad26.COV2.S vaccination and SARS-CoV-2 variants. Sequenced by immunoSEQ multiplex PCR; TCRdb stores in-frame clones only, minus some. The repertoire consists of roughly 400,000 clones, with around 93% occurring once and the leading ten covering approximately 1.6%. Sequencing was performed on peripheral blood, taken in a trial of Ad26.COV2.S vaccine versus placebo. These receptor sequences come from a person between 18 and 59 years old who received the Ad26.COV2.S COVID-19 vaccine or a placebo. CDR3s include the opening cysteine and the closing phenylalanine or tryptophan. The order of the fields is clone size, D gene, J gene, V gene, CDR3 DNA, CDR3 protein. The D gene is left open where the match is weak. Rows give clone size only sometimes, using once, few, many, or a class for an expanded clone.

>.|TRBD1|TRBJ2-7|TRBV29-1
TGCAGCGTTGAAGGACAGGGGAACCGCTACGAGCAGTACTTC
CSVEGQGNRYEQYF
>once|.|TRBJ2-1|TRBV6-1
TGTGCCAGCAGTGAATTCTGGACCCCCTACAATGAGCAGTTCTTC
CASSEFWTPYNEQFF
>.|TRBD1|TRBJ1-2|TRBV19
TGTGCCAGTAGTCTCACAGGGGGCGCGGATGGCTACACCTTC
CASSLTGGADGYTF
>.|TRBD2|TRBJ2-3|TRBV10-3
TGTGCCATCAGTGAACGAACTAGCGGGGGCGGAGGAGATACGCAGTATTTT
CAISERTSGGGGDTQYF
>.|.|TRBJ2-1|TRBV6-5
TGTGCCAGCAGTTACGGGCGTATGGGGCATGAGCAGTTCTTC
CASSYGRMGHEQFF
>.|.|TRBJ2-4|TRBV20-1
TGCAGTGCTAGTAGTACGGGTAGGGAGCTAGCCAAAAACATTCAGTACTTC
CSASSTGRELAKNIQYF
>once|.|TRBJ2-7|TRBV28
TGTGCCAGCAGTTCCTCACGCGAGCAGTACTTC
CASSSSREQYF
>.|.|TRBJ1-2|TRBV30
TGTGCCTGGAGTGTCGCAGGGAATGTCTATGGCTACACCTTC
CAWSVAGNVYGYTF
>.|.|TRBJ2-7|TRBV27
TGTGCCAGCAGGCGAACTGGAGGGGCCGGCGAGCAGTACTTC
CASRRTGGAGEQYF
>.|.|TRBJ2-3|TRBV30
TGTGCCTGGAGTGAAGGGGAGGCAGATACGCAGTATTTT
CAWSEGEADTQYF
>.|TRBD2|TRBJ2-7|TRBV7-2
TGTGCCAGCAGCTTGGTACTAGCGGGCTCCCGGAATTTCTACGAGCAGTACTTC
CASSLVLAGSRNFYEQYF
>.|.|TRBJ1-5|TRBV4-3
TGCGCCAGCAGCCAAGCACCGGGTCTCCAGCCCCAGCATTTT
CASSQAPGLQPQHF
>once|TRBD1|TRBJ1-5|TRBV6-2/TRBV6-3
TGTGCCAGCAGTTACTCGGTAATGACAGGGAGGTGGACCCAGCATTTT
CASSYSVMTGRWTQHF
>.|.|TRBJ2-6|TRBV4-3
TGCGCCAGCAGCCCAAGAAGGACCCGGGGGGCCCTCTCTGGGGCCAACGTCCTGACTTTC
CASSPRRTRGALSGANVLTF
>.|.|TRBJ1-1|TRBV5-6
TGTGCCAGCAACGGGGCCCCTTTGCCAAATGAAGCTTTCTTT
CASNGAPLPNEAFF
>.|TRBD1|TRBJ1-2|TRBV7-2
TGTGCCAGCAGTTCGGACAGGGCTATTTTCTATGGCTACACCTTC
CASSSDRAIFYGYTF
>once|TRBD1|TRBJ1-1|TRBV5-5
TGTGCCAGCGGTGGGACAGGTGCTGAAGCTTTCTTT
CASGGTGAEAFF
>.|.|TRBJ2-5|TRBV19
TGTGCCAGTAGTATGGGGGTCGGCGAGACCCAGTACTTC
CASSMGVGETQYF
>.|.|TRBJ2-2|TRBV3-1/TRBV3-2
TGTGCCAGCCGAGTTAATAAGGGGGGTACGAACACCGGGGAGCTGTTTTTT
CASRVNKGGTNTGELFF
>.|.|TRBJ2-7|TRBV7-9
TGTGCCAGCAGCCTGACAGTGGGGCCCTACGAGCAGTACTTC
CASSLTVGPYEQYF
>few|TRBD1|TRBJ1-5|TRBV25-1
TGTGCCAGCAGCCAGGGGGATCAGCCCCAGCATTTT
CASSQGDQPQHF
>.|.|TRBJ2-7|TRBV5-1
TGCGCCAGCAGCTTGGTTAGCACAACCTACGAGCAGTACTTC
CASSLVSTTYEQYF
>.|.|TRBJ2-1|TRBV2
TGTGCCAGCAGAGTGGCAGTTGAGCAGTTCTTC
CASRVAVEQFF
>.|TRBD2|TRBJ2-1|TRBV19
TGTGCCAGTAGTATAAGGGGACTAGCGGGGGGCAACTACTACAATGAGCAGTTCTTC
CASSIRGLAGGNYYNEQFF
>.|TRBD1|TRBJ1-1|TRBV25-1
TGTGCCAGCAGTGAAGGTTGGACAGGCCCGACTGAAGCTTTCTTT
CASSEGWTGPTEAFF
>once|TRBD1|TRBJ2-1|TRBV5-1
TGCGCCAGCAGCCCGTGGACAGGGGGGAATGAGCAGTTCTTC
CASSPWTGGNEQFF
>.|.|TRBJ2-2|TRBV7-9
TGTGCCAGCAGCTTACTTATCCCCGGGGAGCTGTTTTTT
CASSLLIPGELFF
>few|.|TRBJ1-5|TRBV30
TGTGCCTGGACCATACAGGGTCTGGCGGATCAGCCCCAGCATTTT
CAWTIQGLADQPQHF
>.|.|TRBJ1-1|TRBV5-1
TGCGCCAGCAGCTTGACAGGGACAAACACTGAAGCTTTCTTT
CASSLTGTNTEAFF
>once|TRBD1|TRBJ1-1|TRBV10-3
TGTGCCACCCGACAGGGGGTGGGCACTGAAGCTTTCTTT
CATRQGVGTEAFF
>.|.|TRBJ2-7|TRBV10-2
TGCGCCAGCAGTCTTCATCGTCCCTACGAGCAGTACTTC
CASSLHRPYEQYF
>.|.|TRBJ2-1|TRBV10-3
TGTGCCATCAGTGAGTCGTTGCCAGACGAATACAATGAGCAGTTCTTC
CAISESLPDEYNEQFF
>.|.|TRBJ1-4|TRBV4-3
TGCGCCAGCAGCCAAGACAGGGTGGCTAATGAAAAACTGTTTTTT
CASSQDRVANEKLFF
>.|TRBD2|TRBJ2-7|TRBV4-3
TGCGCCAGCAGCCAAGATAGCGGGGGGTCCCCCTACGAGCAGTACTTC
CASSQDSGGSPYEQYF
>.|.|TRBJ2-5|TRBV5-1
TGCGCCAGCAGCTCTGACAGCTACCAAGAGACCCAGTACTTC
CASSSDSYQETQYF
>.|.|TRBJ1-2|TRBV7-2
TGTGCCAGCAGCACGAGAACAGGGTCAGGCTATGGCTACACCTTC
CASSTRTGSGYGYTF
>.|.|TRBJ2-7|TRBV5-1
TGCGCCAGCAGCTTGGCAACGAACCCAGGGGCCCCATCCGAGCAGTACTTC
CASSLATNPGAPSEQYF
>.|TRBD1|TRBJ2-7|TRBV7-9
TGTGCCAGCTCCGGGACAGGGGGCTACGAGCAGTACTTC
CASSGTGGYEQYF
>few|.|TRBJ1-2|TRBV5-6
TGTGCCAGCAGCTTGAGGGACAAGGACTACTATGGCTACACCTTC
CASSLRDKDYYGYTF
>.|.|TRBJ1-2|TRBV19
TGTGCCAGTAAAAGTAGGCGGGTTTATGGCTACACCTTC
CASKSRRVYGYTF
>.|.|TRBJ1-4|TRBV6-1
TGTGCCAGCAGTGAGACCTTGGGGATTGGTGAAAAACTGTTTTTT
CASSETLGIGEKLFF